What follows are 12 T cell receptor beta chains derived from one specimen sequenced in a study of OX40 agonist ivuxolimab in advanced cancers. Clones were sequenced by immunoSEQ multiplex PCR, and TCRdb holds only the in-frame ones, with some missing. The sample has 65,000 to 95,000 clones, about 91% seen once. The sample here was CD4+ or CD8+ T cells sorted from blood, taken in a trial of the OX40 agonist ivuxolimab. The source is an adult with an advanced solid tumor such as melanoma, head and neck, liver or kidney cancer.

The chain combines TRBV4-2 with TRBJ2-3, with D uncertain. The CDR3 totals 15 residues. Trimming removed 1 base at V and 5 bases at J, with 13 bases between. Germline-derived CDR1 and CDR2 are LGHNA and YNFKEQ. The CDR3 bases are TGTGCCAGCAGCCAAGGTCGTGCGTTCGAAGATACGCAGTATTTT. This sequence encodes CASSQGRAFEDTQYF.

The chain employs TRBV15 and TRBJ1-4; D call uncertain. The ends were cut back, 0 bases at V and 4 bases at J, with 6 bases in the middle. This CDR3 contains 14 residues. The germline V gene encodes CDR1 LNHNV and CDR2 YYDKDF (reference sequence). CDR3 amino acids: CATSRESLNEKLFF. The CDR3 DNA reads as TGTGCCACCAGCAGAGAAAGCCTTAATGAAAAACTGTTTTTT. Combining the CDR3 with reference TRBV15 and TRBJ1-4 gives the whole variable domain DAMVIQNPRYQVTQFGKPVTLSCSQTLNHNVMYWYQQKSSQAPKLLFHYYDKDFNNEADTPDNFQSRRPNTSFCFLDIRSPGLGDTAMYLCATSRESLNEKLFFGSGTQLSVL.

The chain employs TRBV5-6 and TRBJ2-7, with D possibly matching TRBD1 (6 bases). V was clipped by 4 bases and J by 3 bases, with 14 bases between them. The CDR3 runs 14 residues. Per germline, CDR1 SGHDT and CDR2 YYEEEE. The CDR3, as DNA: TGTGCCAGCAGCCTGGGGGTGGACAGCTACGAGCAGTACTTC. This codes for CASSLGVDSYEQYF.

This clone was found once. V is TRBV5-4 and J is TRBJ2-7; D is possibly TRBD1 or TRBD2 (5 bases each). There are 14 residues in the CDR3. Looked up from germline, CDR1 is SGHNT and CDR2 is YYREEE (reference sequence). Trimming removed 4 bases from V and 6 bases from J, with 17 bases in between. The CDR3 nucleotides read TGTGCCAGCAGCAATCCAGTAGGGGACGGCGAGCAGTACGTC. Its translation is CASSNPVGDGEQYV.

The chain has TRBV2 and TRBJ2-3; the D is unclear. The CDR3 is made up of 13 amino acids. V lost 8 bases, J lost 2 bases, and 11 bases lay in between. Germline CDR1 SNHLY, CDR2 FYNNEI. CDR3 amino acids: CASHTPNTDTQYF. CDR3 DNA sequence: TGTGCCAGCCACACCCCAAACACAGATACGCAGTATTTT. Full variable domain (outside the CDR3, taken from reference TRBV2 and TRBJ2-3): EPEVTQTPSHQVTQMGQEVILRCVPISNHLYFYWYRQILGQKVEFLVSFYNNEISEKSEIFDDQFSVERPDGSNFTLKIRSTKLEDSAMYFCASHTPNTDTQYFGPGTRLTVL.

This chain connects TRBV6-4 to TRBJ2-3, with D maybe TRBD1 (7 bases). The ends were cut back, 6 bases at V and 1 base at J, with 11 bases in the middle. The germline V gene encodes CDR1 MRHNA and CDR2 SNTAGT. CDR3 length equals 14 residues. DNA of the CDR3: TGTGCCAGCAGGCGGGACAGTCGCACAGATACGCAGTATTTT. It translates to CASRRDSRTDTQYF.

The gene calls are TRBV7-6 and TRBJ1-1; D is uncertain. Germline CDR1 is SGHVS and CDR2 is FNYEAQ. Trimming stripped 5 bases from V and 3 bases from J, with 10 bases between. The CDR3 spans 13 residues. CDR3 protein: CASSLERYTEAFF. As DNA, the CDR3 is TGTGCCAGCAGCCTGGAGAGATACACTGAAGCTTTCTTT.

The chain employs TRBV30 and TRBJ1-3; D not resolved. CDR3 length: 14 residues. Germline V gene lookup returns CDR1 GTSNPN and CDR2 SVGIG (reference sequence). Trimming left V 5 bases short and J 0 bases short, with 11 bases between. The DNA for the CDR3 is TGTGCCTGGCAGCGAGGAAACTCTGGAAACACCATATATTTT. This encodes CAWQRGNSGNTIYF. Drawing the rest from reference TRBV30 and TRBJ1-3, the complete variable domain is SQTIHQWPATLVQPVGSPLSLECTVEGTSNPNLYWYRQAAGRGLQLLFYSVGIGQISSEVPQNLSASRPQDRQFILSSKKLLLSDSGFYLCAWQRGNSGNTIYFGEGSWLTVV.

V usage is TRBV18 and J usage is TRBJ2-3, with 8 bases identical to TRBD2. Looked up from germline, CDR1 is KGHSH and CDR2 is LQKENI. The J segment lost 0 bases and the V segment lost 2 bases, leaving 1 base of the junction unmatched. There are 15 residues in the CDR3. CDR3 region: CASSPIAGSTDTQYF. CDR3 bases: TGTGCCAGCTCACCAATAGCGGGAAGCACAGATACGCAGTATTTT.

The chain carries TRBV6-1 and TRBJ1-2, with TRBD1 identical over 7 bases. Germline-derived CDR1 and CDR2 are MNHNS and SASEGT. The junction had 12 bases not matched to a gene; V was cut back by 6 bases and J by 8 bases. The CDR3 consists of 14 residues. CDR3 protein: CASRTGTVDRGYTF. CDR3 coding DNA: TGTGCCAGCAGAACCGGGACAGTCGACAGGGGCTACACCTTC.

The CDR3 region is CASNPSGRVGGAFF. CDR3 bases: TGTGCCAGCAACCCATCAGGACGGGTTGGAGGGGCTTTCTTT. The rearrangement joins TRBV28 to TRBJ1-1; D gene uncertain. V lost 7 bases, J lost 11 bases, and 23 bases lay in between. The CDR3 consists of 14 residues. The V gene's germline CDR1 is MDHEN and CDR2 SYDVKM.

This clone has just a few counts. CDR3 in DNA: TGTGCCAGCAGTCAGTACACAAATGCGAACGGCCAGGGCTTTGCTTTCTTT. Protein: CASSQYTNANGQGFAFF. This chain connects TRBV14 to TRBJ1-1, with D maybe TRBD1 (5 bases). The CDR3 spans 17 residues. Deletions cut 6 bases from V and 11 bases from J, with 31 bases between. CDR1 is SGHDN, CDR2 FVKESK, per germline.